The T cell receptor (beta chain) under discussion was sequenced for a study of radiotherapy plus CTLA-4 blockade in lung cancer. Study overall: In approximately 17% of patients, objective responses were seen; roughly 30% had disease control.

Study results and caveats: Among blood TCR repertoires after radiotherapy plus ipilimumab, tumor-derived clones expanded. Best predicting response, reportedly, were early blood T cell clone dynamics, with interferon-beta.

J lost 7 bases, V lost 2 bases, and 7 bases had no gene match. The germline V gene has CDR1 MDHEN and CDR2 SYDVKM. This CDR3 spans 14 amino acids. As regards this clone: Antigen: not known.

Method: immunoSEQ multiplex PCR; TCRdb's copy keeps in-frame clones and lacks some. The table includes 100,000 or so clones, around 84% detected once. The J gene is TRBJ2-7, the V gene TRBV28; 8 bases fit TRBD1. This sequence originates from a human donor with non-small cell lung cancer that progressed on radiotherapy plus ipilimumab. The sequencing here drew on peripheral blood, taken from a patient treated with radiotherapy plus ipilimumab. The CDR3 coding sequence is TGTGCCAGCAGTTTAGTGCAGGGGGCGGGTGAGCAGTACTTC. This codes for CASSLVQGAGEQYF.